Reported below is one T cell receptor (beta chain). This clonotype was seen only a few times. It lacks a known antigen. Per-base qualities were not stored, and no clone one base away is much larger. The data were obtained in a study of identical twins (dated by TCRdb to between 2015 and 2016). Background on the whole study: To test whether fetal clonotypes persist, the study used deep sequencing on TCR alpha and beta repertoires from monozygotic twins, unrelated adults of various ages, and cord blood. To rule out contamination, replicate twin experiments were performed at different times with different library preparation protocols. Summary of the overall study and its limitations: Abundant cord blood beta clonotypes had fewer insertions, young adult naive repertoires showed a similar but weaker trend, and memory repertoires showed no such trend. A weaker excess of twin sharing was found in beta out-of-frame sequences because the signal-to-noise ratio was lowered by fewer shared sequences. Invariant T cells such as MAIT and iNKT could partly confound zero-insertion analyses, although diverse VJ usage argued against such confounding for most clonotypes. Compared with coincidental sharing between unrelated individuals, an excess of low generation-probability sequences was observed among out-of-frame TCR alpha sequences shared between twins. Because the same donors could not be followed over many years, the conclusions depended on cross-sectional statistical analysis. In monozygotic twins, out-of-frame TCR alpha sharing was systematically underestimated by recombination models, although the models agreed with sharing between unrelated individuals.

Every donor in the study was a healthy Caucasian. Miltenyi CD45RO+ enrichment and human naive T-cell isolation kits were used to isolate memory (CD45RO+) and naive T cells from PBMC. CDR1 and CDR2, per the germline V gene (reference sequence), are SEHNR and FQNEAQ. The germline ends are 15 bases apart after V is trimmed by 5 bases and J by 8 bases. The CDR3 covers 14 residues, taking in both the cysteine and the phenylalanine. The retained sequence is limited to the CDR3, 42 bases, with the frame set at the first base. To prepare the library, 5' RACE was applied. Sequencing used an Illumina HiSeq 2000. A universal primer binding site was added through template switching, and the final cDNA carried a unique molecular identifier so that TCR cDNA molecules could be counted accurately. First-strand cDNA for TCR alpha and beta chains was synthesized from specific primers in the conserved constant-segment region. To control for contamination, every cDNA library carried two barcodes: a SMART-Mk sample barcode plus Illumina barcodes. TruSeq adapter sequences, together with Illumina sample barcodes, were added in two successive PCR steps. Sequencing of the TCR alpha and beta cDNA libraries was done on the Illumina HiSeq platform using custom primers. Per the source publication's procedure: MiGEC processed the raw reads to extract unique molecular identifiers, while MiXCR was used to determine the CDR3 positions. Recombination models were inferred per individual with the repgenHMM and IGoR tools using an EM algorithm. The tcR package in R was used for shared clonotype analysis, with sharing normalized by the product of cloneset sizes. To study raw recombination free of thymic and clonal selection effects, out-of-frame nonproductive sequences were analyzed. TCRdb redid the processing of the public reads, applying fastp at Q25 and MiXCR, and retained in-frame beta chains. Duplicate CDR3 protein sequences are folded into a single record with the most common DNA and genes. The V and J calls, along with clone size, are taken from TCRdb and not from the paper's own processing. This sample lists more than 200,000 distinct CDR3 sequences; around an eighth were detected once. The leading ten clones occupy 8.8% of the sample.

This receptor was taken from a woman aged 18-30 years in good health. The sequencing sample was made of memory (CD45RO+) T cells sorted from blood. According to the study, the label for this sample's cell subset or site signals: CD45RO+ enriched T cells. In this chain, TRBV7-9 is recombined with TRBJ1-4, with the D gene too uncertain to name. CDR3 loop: CASSLSPPGEKLFF. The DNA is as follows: TGTGCCAGCAGCCTTAGCCCCCCGGGGGAAAAACTGTTTTTT. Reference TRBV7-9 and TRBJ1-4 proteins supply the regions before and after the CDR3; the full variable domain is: DTGVSQNPRHKITKRGQNVTFRCDPISEHNRLYWYRQTLGQGPEFLTYFQNEAQLEKSRLLSDRFSAERPKGSFSTLEIQRTEQGDSAMYLCASSLSPPGEKLFFGSGTQLSVL.